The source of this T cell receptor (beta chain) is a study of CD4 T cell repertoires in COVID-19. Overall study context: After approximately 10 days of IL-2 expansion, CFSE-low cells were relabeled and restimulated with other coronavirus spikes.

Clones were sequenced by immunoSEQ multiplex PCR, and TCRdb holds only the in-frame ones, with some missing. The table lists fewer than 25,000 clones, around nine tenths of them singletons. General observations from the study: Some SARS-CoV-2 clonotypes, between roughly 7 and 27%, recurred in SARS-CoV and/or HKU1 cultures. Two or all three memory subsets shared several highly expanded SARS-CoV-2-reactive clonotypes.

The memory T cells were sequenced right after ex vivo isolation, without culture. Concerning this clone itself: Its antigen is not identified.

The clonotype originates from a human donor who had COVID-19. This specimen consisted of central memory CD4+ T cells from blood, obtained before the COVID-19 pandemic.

CDR3 coding DNA: TGTGCCAGCAGCCAAGTATCAGGGGGAAACACCATATATTTT. This encodes CASSQVSGGNTIYF. The chain links TRBV14 to TRBJ1-3, with a tentative D call TRBD1 (5 bases). The V end lost 1 base, the J end lost 4 bases, and 8 bases lay between the germline ends. Germline lookup yields CDR1 SGHDN and CDR2 FVKESK. CDR3 length: 14 amino acids.